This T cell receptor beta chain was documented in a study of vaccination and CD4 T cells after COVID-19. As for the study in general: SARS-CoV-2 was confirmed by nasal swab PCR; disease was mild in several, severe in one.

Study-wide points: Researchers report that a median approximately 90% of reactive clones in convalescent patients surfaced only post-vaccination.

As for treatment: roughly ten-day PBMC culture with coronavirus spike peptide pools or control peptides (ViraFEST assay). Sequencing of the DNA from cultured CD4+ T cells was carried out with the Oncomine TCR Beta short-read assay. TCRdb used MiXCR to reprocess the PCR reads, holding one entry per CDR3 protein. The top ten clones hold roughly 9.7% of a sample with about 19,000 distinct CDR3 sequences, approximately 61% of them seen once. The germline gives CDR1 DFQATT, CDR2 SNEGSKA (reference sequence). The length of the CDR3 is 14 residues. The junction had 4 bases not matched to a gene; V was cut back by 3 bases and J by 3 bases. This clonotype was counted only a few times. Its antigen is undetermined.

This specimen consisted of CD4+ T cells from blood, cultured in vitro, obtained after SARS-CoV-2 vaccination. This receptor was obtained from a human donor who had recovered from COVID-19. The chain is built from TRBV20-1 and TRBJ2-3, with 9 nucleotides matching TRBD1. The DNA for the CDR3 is TGCAGTGCTAGTCCCGGGACAGGGACAGATACGCAGTATTTT. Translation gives CSASPGTGTDTQYF.